The 12 T cell receptor beta chains listed next were all sequenced from one sample in a study of T cells in tumors after PD-1 blockade. The repertoire was sequenced with immunoSEQ multiplex PCR; TCRdb's copy has only in-frame clones and lacks some. The sample holds roughly 12,000 clones, about three fifths seen once. The sample was tumor tissue, taken before anti-PD-1 treatment. All receptors come from a human donor with cutaneous squamous cell carcinoma.

As DNA, the CDR3 is TGTGCCAGCAAACGGGAGTTTGAGCAGTTCTTC. This codes for CASKREFEQFF. The chain couples TRBV2 to TRBJ2-1; D perhaps matches TRBD2 (6 bases). Deletions cut 7 bases from V and 9 bases from J, with 10 bases between. The V gene's germline CDR1 is SNHLY and CDR2 FYNNEI. The CDR3 spans 11 residues.

This chain joins TRBV13 and TRBJ2-3; weak D call: TRBD1 (5 bases). In germline, CDR1 is PRHDT, CDR2 FYEKMQ (reference sequence). The V end was cut by 4 bases, the J end by 2 bases, with 10 bases between. The CDR3 spans 14 residues. CDR3 protein: CASSWGLDTDTQYF. The CDR3 bases are TGTGCCAGCAGCTGGGGCCTCGACACAGATACGCAGTATTTT. The full variable domain, in which reference TRBV13 and TRBJ2-3 provide the parts outside the CDR3, is AAGVIQSPRHLIKEKRETATLKCYPIPRHDTVYWYQQGPGQDPQFLISFYEKMQSDKGSIPDRFSAQQFSDYHSELNMSSLELGDSALYFCASSWGLDTDTQYFGPGTRLTVL.

The chain joins TRBV13 to TRBJ2-5; D may be TRBD2 (5 bases). The CDR3 is made up of 14 amino acids. The germline CDR1 and CDR2 sequences are PRHDT and FYEKMQ (reference sequence). V was cut by 5 bases and J by 7 bases, with 17 bases left in between. CDR3 sequence: CASSQASLAPTQYF. CDR3 bases: TGTGCCAGCAGCCAGGCCAGTCTAGCCCCGACCCAGTACTTC.

This chain uses TRBV6-1 with TRBJ1-1; no definite D call. Trimming took 0 bases from V and 1 from J, leaving 9 bases between them. The CDR3 totals 15 residues. The V gene's germline CDR1 is MNHNS and CDR2 SASEGT. CDR3 in amino acids: CASSEAPQKNTEAFF. CDR3 DNA sequence: TGTGCCAGCAGTGAAGCGCCACAAAAGAACACTGAAGCTTTCTTT.

The chain uses TRBV15 and TRBJ1-2, with D unclear. The germline CDR1 and CDR2 sequences are LNHNV and YYDKDF (reference sequence). Trimming took 1 base from V and 0 from J, leaving 9 bases between them. This CDR3 has 15 amino acids. CDR3 residues: CATSRGVKANYGYTF. CDR3 DNA sequence: TGTGCCACCAGCAGAGGCGTGAAAGCTAACTATGGCTACACCTTC.

The chain recombines TRBV7-9 with TRBJ2-5, with D tentatively TRBD1 (6 bases). The germline V gene encodes CDR1 SEHNR and CDR2 FQNEAQ (reference sequence). The CDR3 totals 12 residues. Trimming left V 5 bases short and J 5 bases short, with 9 bases between. The CDR3, as DNA: TGTGCCAGCAGCCAGGGGTGGGAGACCCAGTACTTC. Translated, it gives CASSQGWETQYF.

The chain recombines TRBV5-4 with TRBJ1-2; D is perhaps TRBD1 (5 bases). Germline-derived CDR1 and CDR2 are SGHNT and YYREEE (reference sequence). The CDR3 has 17 residues. Between the trimmed V and J ends, which lost 0 bases and 0 bases, there was a span of 15 bases. The CDR3 DNA follows: TGTGCCAGCAGCTTGGAAGTTTTGGGGCGGACTAACTATGGCTACACCTTC. Translated, it gives CASSLEVLGRTNYGYTF.

The chain employs TRBV2 and TRBJ1-1, with D tentatively TRBD1 (5 bases). This CDR3 spans 16 amino acids. Trimming took off 3 bases at V and 4 bases at J, with 18 bases between the two ends. Germline V gene lookup returns CDR1 SNHLY and CDR2 FYNNEI. The CDR3 reads CASSESPGNIGTEAFF. The CDR3 DNA reads as TGTGCCAGCAGTGAGTCTCCAGGGAATATTGGCACTGAAGCTTTCTTT.

This clone was seen a handful of times. The chain recombines TRBV5-5 with TRBJ1-6; the match to TRBD1 covers 9 bases. Looked up from germline, CDR1 is SGHKS and CDR2 is YYEKEE (reference sequence). This CDR3 has 17 residues. V lost 4 bases, J lost 7 bases, and 12 bases stayed unmatched. CDR3 sequence reads: CASSLEPGQGVNSPLHF. The CDR3 DNA follows: TGTGCCAGCAGCCTAGAGCCGGGACAGGGAGTAAATTCACCCCTCCACTTT.

The chain is built from TRBV6-4 and TRBJ2-6; D is unclear. The CDR3 is 14 residues long. V dropped 2 bases and J dropped 0 bases, with 2 bases sitting between them. CDR1 is MRHNA and CDR2 is SNTAGT in the germline V gene. In DNA form, the CDR3 reads TGTGCCAGCAGTGACGTCTCTGGGGCCAACGTCCTGACTTTC. This encodes CASSDVSGANVLTF.

This clone was seen a single time. The chain recombines TRBV9 with TRBJ2-3; D remains unclear. In germline, CDR1 is SGDLS, CDR2 YYNGEE. This CDR3 has 16 amino acids. The V end lost 0 bases, the J end lost 4 bases, and 15 bases lay between the germline ends. The CDR3 DNA follows: TGTGCCAGCAGCGTAGAGTCCCTTGGTGGCGCAGATACGCAGTATTTT. It codes for CASSVESLGGADTQYF.

The rearrangement joins TRBV15 to TRBJ2-1, with 7 bases identical to TRBD2. The ends lost 0 bases at V and 1 base at J; junction bases unmatched: 6. The CDR3 consists of 17 residues. Germline V gene data show CDR1 as LNHNV and CDR2 as YYDKDF (reference sequence). The CDR3, as DNA: TGTGCCACCAGCAGAGATAATCGCGGGAGTTCCTACAATGAGCAGTTCTTC. Its translation is CATSRDNRGSSYNEQFF.